This T cell receptor beta chain was sequenced for a study of cytomegalovirus exposure and HLA in healthy donors listed by TCRdb under 2017. Background for the entire study: According to a later analysis, the 120 or so validation repertoires were produced on the same platform as the roughly 720 repertoires of the first cohort. To predict cytomegalovirus infection status, the study brought together high-throughput TCR immunosequencing, statistical association of individual TCRs with disease status, and machine learning. The study aimed to test whether signatures of past pathogen exposure could be identified by cataloging public T cell receptors. Along with the approximately 650-subject first cohort, a separate validation cohort of over a hundred different subjects was used. What the work shows at the level of the full study, not this receptor alone: Subsequent analysis determined that TCRs grouped into clusters in the first cohort also showed a tendency toward co-occurrence across the approximately 120 validation repertoires, and approximately 94% of cluster scores exceeded 0. In the study, about 150 TCR beta chains were listed as associated with cytomegalovirus. The validation cohort had no HLA typing available for a later analysis, so co-occurrence within that cohort was assessed over all 120 or so repertoires. In both the original and validation cohorts, the classifier was reported to diagnose cytomegalovirus status with high specificity and sensitivity. The authors suggested that the approach could potentially be extended to other disease states and immunological phenotypes. Across donors, most TCR sequences were observed very rarely, whereas some public TCRs were present in many individuals. In vitro tests confirmed that a few of the cytomegalovirus-associated TCR beta chains recognize cytomegalovirus antigens.

The library was obtained by the immunoSEQ multiplex PCR assay. The authors' pipeline ran thus. A statistical classification framework was built for diagnosing cytomegalovirus status from the catalog of TCR beta chain sequences. The table was pulled from immuneACCESS by TCRdb, which kept in-frame rearrangements only. Such tables lose some clones; where checked, under half of the loss comes from unresolved V genes, and the rest has no known cause. V and J calls and clone size follow that table, whereas D and trimming were derived from the DNA. The sample yields over 150,000 clones; 85% were counted once. 15% to 20% of the sample is in the top ten clones. The donors belonged to the validation cohort of over a hundred subjects, which was separate from the 666-subject first cohort. Concerning this clone: The antigen it recognizes is unknown. No quality values exist for individual bases; no much larger clone is one base distant.

The germline V gene sets CDR1 to SGHRS and CDR2 to YFSETQ. Trimming removed 4 bases from V and 10 bases from J; the gene matches leave 10 bases unexplained. The CDR3 numbers 15 residues from cysteine through phenylalanine. This entry keeps only the CDR3 DNA: 45 bases, framed from base 1. This TCR was sampled from a young man in good health and CMV-seropositive. The chain was built from TRBV5-1 and TRBJ2-1; TRBD1 aligns with 11 central bases. The sample consisted of PBMCs. The DNA sequence is TGCGCCAGCAGCACCGGGACAGGGGGTCGGGAAGAGCAGTTCTTC. Its amino acids are CASSTGTGGREEQFF.